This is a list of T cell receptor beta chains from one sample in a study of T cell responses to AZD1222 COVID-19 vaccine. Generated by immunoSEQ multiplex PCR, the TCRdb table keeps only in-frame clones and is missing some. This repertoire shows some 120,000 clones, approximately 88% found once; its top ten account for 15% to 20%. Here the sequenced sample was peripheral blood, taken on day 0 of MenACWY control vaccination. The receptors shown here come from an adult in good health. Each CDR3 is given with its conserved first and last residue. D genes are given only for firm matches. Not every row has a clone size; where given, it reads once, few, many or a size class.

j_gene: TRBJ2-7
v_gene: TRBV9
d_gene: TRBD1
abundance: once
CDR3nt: TGTGCCAGCAGCGCTCTTACAGGGGGCGAGCAGTACTTC
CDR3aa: CASSALTGGEQYF

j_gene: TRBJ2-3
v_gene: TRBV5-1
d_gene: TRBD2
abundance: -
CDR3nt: TGCGCCAGCAGCTTTGGACTAGCGAAGAGCACAGATACGCAGTATTTT
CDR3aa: CASSFGLAKSTDTQYF

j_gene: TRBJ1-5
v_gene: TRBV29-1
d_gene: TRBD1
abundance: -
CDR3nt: TGCAGCGTCGGTGACAGGGGGTTCGGTCAGCCCCAGCATTTT
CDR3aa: CSVGDRGFGQPQHF

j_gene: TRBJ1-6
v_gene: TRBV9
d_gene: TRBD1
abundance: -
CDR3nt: TGTGCCAGCAGTGAACAGGGGGCTGGAAGCTCCTATAATTCACCCCTCCACTTT
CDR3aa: CASSEQGAGSSYNSPLHF

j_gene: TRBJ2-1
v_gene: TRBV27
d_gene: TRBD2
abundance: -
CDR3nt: TGTGCCAGCACCACATTTATACGTACTAGCGGGCTGTACAATGAGCAGTTCTTC
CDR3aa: CASTTFIRTSGLYNEQFF

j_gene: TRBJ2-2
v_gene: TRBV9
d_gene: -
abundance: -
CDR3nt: TGTGCCAGCAGCCCCCCTGGGTTCACCGGGGAGCTGTTTTTT
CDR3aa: CASSPPGFTGELFF

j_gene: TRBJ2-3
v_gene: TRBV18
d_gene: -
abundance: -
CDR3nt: TGTGCCAGCTCGCAGGGGCCAGATACGCAGTATTTT
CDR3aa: CASSQGPDTQYF

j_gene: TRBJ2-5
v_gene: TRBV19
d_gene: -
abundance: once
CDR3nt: TGTGCCAGTAGTTGGGGGACACTCCAAGAGACCCAGTACTTC
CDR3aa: CASSWGTLQETQYF

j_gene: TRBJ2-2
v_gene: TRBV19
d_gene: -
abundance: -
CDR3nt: TGTGCCAGTAGTAGCGGGTATTCCGGGGAGCTGTTTTTT
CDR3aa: CASSSGYSGELFF

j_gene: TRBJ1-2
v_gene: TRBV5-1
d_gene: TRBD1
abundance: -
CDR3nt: TGCGCCAGCAGCTTGGGGGCAGGGGGCATTGGCTACACCTTC
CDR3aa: CASSLGAGGIGYTF

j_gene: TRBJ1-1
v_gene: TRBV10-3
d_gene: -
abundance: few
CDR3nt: TGTGCCATCACCCGGGGGGGTATGAACACTGAAGCTTTCTTT
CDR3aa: CAITRGGMNTEAFF

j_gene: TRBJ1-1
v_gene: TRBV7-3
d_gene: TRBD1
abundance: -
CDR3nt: TGTGCCAGCAGCTCGGGGACAGGGGGCGGAAGAACTGAAGCTTTCTTT
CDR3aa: CASSSGTGGGRTEAFF

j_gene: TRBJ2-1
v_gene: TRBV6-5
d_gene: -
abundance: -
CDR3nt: TGTGCCAGCAGAGATGACAGGCGGAAAGAGCAGTTCTTC
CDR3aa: CASRDDRRKEQFF

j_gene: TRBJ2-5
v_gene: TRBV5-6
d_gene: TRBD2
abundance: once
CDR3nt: TGTGCCAGCAGCGCCGGGACTAGCGGACGAGAGACCCAGTACTTC
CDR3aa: CASSAGTSGRETQYF

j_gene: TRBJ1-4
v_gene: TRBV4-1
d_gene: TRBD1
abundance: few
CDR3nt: TGCGCCAGCAGCCAGGACAGGGGTTTGACTAATGAAAAACTGTTTTTT
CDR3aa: CASSQDRGLTNEKLFF

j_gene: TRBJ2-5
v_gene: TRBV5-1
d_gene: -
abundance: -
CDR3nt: TGCGCCAGCAGCTTGACACCCTCGGACAGAAAAGAGACCCAGTACTTC
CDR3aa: CASSLTPSDRKETQYF

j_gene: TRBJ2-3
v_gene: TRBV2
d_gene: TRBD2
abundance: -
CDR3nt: TGTGCCAGCAGTGAAGCGCGGCTAGCGGAAAGCACAGATACGCAGTATTTT
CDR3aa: CASSEARLAESTDTQYF

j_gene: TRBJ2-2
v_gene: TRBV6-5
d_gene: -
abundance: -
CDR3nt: TGTGCCAGCACCCTAGGGGGGGTCACCGGGGAGCTGTTTTTT
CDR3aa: CASTLGGVTGELFF

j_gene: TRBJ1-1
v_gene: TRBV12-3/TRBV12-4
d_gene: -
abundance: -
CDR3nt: TGTGCCAGCAGTTTGGCGGAGGGCACTGAAGCTTTCTTT
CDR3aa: CASSLAEGTEAFF

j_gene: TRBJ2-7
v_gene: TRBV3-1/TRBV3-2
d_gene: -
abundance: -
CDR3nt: TGTGCCAGCAGCCGAACCCTAGCTGGCGAGCAGTACTTC
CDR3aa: CASSRTLAGEQYF

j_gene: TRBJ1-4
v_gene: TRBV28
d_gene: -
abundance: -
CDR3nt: TGTGCCAGCAGGATGACCGGGACGCGAGATGAAAAACTGTTTTTT
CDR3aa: CASRMTGTRDEKLFF

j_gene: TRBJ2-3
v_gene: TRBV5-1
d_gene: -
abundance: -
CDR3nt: TGCGCCAGCAGCTTGGGCTCGGGATCGATCGCTGCTACGCAGTATTTT
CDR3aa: CASSLGSGSIAATQYF

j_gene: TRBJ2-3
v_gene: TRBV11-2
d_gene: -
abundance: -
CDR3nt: TGTGCCAGCAGCTTAGATCCCCCCAGTACGCAGTATTTT
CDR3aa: CASSLDPPSTQYF

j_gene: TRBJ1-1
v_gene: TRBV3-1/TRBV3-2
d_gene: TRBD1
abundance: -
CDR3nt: TGTGCCAGCAGCCACCGACAGGGGGCTCGCGGGGCTTTCTTT
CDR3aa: CASSHRQGARGAFF

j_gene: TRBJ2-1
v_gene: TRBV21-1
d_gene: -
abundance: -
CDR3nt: TGTGCCAGCAGGGTGGGACTCCTCGGACGGAATGAGCAGTTCTTC
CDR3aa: CASRVGLLGRNEQFF

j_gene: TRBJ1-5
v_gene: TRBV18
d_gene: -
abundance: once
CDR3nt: TGTGCCAGCGCCCAACTCGGGGGCGAGAGCAATCAGCCCCAGCATTTT
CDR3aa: CASAQLGGESNQPQHF

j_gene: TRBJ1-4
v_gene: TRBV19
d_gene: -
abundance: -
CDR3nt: TGTGCCAGTAGCGGGGGCACATCAACTAATGAAAAACTGTTTTTT
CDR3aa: CASSGGTSTNEKLFF

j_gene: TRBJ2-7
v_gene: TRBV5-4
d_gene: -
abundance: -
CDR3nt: TGTGCCAGCAGCTTGGGGGCGGGAAGTTCCTACGAGCAGTACTTC
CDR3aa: CASSLGAGSSYEQYF

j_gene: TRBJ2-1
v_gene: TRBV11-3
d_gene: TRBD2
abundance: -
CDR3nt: TGTGCCAGCAGCCATGTGGCTAGCGGGGTTGGTGAGCAGTTCTTC
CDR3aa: CASSHVASGVGEQFF

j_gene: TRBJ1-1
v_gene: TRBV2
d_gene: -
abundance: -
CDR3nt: TGTGCCAGCAGCGAAGACTGGGGCGGTGGTGAAGCTTTCTTT
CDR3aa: CASSEDWGGGEAFF

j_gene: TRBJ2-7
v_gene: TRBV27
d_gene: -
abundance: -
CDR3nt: TGTGCCAGCAGTCCGACAAGCCAGTCCTACGAGCAGTACTTC
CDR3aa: CASSPTSQSYEQYF

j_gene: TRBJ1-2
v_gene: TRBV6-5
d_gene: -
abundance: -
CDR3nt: TGTGCCAGCAGTTCCCCGAACGGTGGCTACACCTTC
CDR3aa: CASSSPNGGYTF

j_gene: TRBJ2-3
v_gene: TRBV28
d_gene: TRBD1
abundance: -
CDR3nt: TGTGCCAGCAGTGGGAGGGACAGGGGCACAGATACGCAGTATTTT
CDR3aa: CASSGRDRGTDTQYF

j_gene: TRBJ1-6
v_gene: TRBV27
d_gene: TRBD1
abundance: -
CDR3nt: TGTGCCAGCAGTGCTTGGACAGGGGTCCAAAATTCACCCCTCCACTTT
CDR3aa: CASSAWTGVQNSPLHF

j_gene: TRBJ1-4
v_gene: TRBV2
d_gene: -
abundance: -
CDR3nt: TGTGCCAGCAGTGAGGGAAGTTCAACTAATGAAAAACTGTTTTTT
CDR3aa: CASSEGSSTNEKLFF

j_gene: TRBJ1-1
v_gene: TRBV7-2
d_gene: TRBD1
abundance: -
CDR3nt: TGTGCCAGCAGCTCGGGGACAGTTGAAGCTTTCTTT
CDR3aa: CASSSGTVEAFF

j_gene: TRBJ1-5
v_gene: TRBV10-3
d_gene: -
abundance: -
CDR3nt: TGTGCCATCAGTGAGACAGGGAATCAGCCCCAGCATTTT
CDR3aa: CAISETGNQPQHF

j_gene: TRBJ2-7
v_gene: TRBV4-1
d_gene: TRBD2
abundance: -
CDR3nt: TGCGCCAGCAGCTTAGGGACTAGCGGCTACGAGCAGTACTTC
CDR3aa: CASSLGTSGYEQYF

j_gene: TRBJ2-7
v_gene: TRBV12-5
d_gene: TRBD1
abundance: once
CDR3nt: TGTGCTAGTGTGGCCCCGGGACAGAGCTACGAGCAGTACTTC
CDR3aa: CASVAPGQSYEQYF

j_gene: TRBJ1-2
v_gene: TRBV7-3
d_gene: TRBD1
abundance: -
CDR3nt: TGTGCCAGCAGCAGGGGACAGCTAGCCTATGGCTACACCTTC
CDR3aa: CASSRGQLAYGYTF

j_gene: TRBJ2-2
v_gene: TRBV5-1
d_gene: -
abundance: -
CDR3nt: TGCGCCAGCAGCTTTCTCAGCCCCGGGTCGGGCTCGACCACCGGGGAGCTGTTTTTT
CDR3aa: CASSFLSPGSGSTTGELFF

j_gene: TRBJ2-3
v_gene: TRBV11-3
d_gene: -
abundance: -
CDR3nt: TGTGCCAGCAGCTTGCACGGTAGCACAGATACGCAGTATTTT
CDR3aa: CASSLHGSTDTQYF

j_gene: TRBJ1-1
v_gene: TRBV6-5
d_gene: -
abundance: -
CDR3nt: TGTGCCAGCAGTTACTCCGGGGTGGCCACTGAAGCTTTCTTT
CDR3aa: CASSYSGVATEAFF

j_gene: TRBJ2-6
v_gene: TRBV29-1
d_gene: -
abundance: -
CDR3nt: TGCAGCGTTGAAGTGGGGGGCTCTGGGGCCAACGTCCTGACTTTC
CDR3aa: CSVEVGGSGANVLTF

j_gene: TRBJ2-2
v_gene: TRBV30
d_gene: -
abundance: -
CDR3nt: TGTGCCTGGAGCGGGTCAGCGGTGAAGTCGAACACCGGGGAGCTGTTTTTT
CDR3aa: CAWSGSAVKSNTGELFF